This TCR beta chain is drawn from a study of T cells in localized non-small cell lung cancer. CDR3 length: 14 amino acids. Germline CDR1 MNHEY, CDR2 SVGAGI. V was pared by 6 bases and J by 1 base, with 13 bases between. Data came from immunoSEQ multiplex PCR; TCRdb stores just in-frame clones and leaves some out. The table lists about 33,000 clones, about nine tenths of them singletons. This TCR was recovered from a male donor older than 55 with stage III lung adenocarcinoma. The specimen comprised peripheral blood, sampled before any cancer treatment. The gene calls are TRBV6-5 and TRBJ2-7, with D possibly TRBD2 on 6 matching bases. The DNA for the CDR3 is TGTGCCAGCAGGCCCGGGACTGGGTCCTACGAGCAGTACTTC. Protein product: CASRPGTGSYEQYF.